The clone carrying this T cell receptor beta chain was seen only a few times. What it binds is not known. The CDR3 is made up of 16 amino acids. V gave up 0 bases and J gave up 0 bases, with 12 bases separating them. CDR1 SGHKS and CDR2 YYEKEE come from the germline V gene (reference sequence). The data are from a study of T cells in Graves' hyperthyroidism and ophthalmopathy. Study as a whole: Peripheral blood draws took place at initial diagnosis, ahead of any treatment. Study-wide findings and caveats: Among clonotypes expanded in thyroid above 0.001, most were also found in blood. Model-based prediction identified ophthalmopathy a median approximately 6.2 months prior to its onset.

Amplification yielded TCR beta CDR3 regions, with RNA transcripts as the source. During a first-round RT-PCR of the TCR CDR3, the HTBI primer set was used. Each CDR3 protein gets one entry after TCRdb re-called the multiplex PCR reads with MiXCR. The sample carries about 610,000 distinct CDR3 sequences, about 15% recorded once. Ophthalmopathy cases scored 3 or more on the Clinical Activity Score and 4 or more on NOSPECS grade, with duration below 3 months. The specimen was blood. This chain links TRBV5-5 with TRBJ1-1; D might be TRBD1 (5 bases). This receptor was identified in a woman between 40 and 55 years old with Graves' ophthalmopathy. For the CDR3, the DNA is TGTGCCAGCAGCTTGGCGGGGCAGGGTATGAACACTGAAGCTTTCTTT. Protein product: CASSLAGQGMNTEAFF.